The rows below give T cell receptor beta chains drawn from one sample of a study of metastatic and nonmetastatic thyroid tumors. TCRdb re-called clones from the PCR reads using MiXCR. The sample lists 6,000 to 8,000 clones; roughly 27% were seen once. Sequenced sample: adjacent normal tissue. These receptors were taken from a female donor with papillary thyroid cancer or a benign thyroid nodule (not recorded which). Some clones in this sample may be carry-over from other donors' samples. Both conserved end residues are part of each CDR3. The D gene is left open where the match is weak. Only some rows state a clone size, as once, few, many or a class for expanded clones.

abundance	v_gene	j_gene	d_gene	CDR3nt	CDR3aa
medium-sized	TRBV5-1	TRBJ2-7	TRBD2	TGCGCCAGCAGCACCAGCGGGACGGAATACGAGCAGTACTTC	CASSTSGTEYEQYF
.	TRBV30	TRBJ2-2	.	TGTGCCTGGAGGGATTTAAGGCTTGGAAACACCGGGGAGCTGTTTTTT	CAWRDLRLGNTGELFF
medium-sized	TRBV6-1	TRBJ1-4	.	TGTGCCAGCAGTGAGGATCGGCAGGAGTTAGAAAAACTGTTTTTT	CASSEDRQELEKLFF
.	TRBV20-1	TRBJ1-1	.	TGCAGTGCTAGGGGAGGGGGGAGCACTGAAGCTTTCTTT	CSARGGGSTEAFF
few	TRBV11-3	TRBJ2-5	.	TGTGCCAGCAGCTTAACCAAGGGAGAGACCCAGTACTTC	CASSLTKGETQYF
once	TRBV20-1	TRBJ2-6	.	TGCAGTGCGGACCTCGGGGACTCTGGGGCCAACGTCCTGACTTTC	CSADLGDSGANVLTF
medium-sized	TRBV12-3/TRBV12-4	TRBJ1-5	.	TGTGCCAGCAGTTTTGGGTCTAGCATCGGCAATCAGCCCCAGCATTTT	CASSFGSSIGNQPQHF
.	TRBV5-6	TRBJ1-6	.	TGTGCCAGCAGCTTGGTGCGGGGGCGGAATTCACCCCTCCACTTT	CASSLVRGRNSPLHF
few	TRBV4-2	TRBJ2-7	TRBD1	TGTGCCAGCAGCTATTCCGGGACAGGGGAATCCTACGAGCAGTACTTC	CASSYSGTGESYEQYF
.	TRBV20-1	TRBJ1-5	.	TGCAGTGCTACTACGGGGAATCAGCCCCAGCATTTT	CSATTGNQPQHF
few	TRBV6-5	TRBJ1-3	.	TGTGCCAGCAGTTACTCTCCGGGAAACACCATATATTTT	CASSYSPGNTIYF
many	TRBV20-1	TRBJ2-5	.	TGCAGTGCCATAAACCAGGAGGGCCGGTGGGAGACCCAGTACTTC	CSAINQEGRWETQYF
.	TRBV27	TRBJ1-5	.	TGTGCCAGCAGTCCCCTCGACCAAAATCAGCCCCAGCATTTT	CASSPLDQNQPQHF
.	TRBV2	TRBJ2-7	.	TGTGCCAGCAGTGTTAACTTGCACCGGGGAGGTGACTACGAGCAGTACTTC	CASSVNLHRGGDYEQYF
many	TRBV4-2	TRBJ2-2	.	TGTGCCAGCAGCCAAGACGGGGGTCCCGGGGAGCTGTTTTTT	CASSQDGGPGELFF
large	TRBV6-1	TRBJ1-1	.	TGTGCCAGCAGTAACTACAGAAACACTGAAGCTTTCTTT	CASSNYRNTEAFF
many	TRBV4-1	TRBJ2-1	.	TGCGCCAGCAGCCAAGTGGAGGGAGGGGGTCTTGAGCAGTTCTTC	CASSQVEGGGLEQFF
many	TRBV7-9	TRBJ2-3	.	TGTGCCAGCAGCGGTGGAACGACGGATACGCAGTATTTT	CASSGGTTDTQYF
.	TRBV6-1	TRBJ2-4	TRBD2	TGTGCCAGCAGTCTAGCGGGAGGGCGGGTAAACATTCAGTACTTC	CASSLAGGRVNIQYF
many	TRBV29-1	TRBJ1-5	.	TGCAGCGTCCAACCGGGGGGGGCGAATGGCAATCAGCCCCAGCATTTT	CSVQPGGANGNQPQHF
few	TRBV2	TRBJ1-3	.	TGTGCCAGCAGTGAACAGGGTCCGAGTAACACCATATATTTT	CASSEQGPSNTIYF
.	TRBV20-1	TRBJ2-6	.	TGCAGTGCTGGGGGGCGGGCTGGGGCCAACGTCCTGACTTTC	CSAGGRAGANVLTF
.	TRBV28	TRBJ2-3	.	TGTGCCAGCACCCCGGGGACCCGGAATAGATTAGATACGCAGTATTTT	CASTPGTRNRLDTQYF
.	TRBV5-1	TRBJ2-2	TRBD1	TGCGCCAGCAGGCGGATGGGACAGGGGGACACCGGGGAGCTGTTTTTT	CASRRMGQGDTGELFF
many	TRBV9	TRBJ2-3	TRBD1	TGTGCCAGCAGTCTCGGGGGACAGGGGTCAGATACGCAGTATTTT	CASSLGGQGSDTQYF
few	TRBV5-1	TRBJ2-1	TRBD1	TGCGCCAGCAGCTTGGGCCCAGGGGGCATCTACAATGAGCAGTTCTTC	CASSLGPGGIYNEQFF
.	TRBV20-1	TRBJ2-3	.	TGCAGTGTTTGGACTCACAAAACAGAGACGCAGTATTTT	CSVWTHKTETQYF
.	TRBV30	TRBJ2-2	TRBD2	TGTGCCTGGAGTGTGACTAGCGGGAGGGCCGGGGAGCTGTTTTTT	CAWSVTSGRAGELFF
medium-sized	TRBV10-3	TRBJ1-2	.	TGTGCCACCCTGTACGGACAAAACTATGGCTACACCTTC	CATLYGQNYGYTF
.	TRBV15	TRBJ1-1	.	TGTGCCACCAGCAGAGGGGACGGACTGTTGACTGAAGCTTTCTTT	CATSRGDGLLTEAFF
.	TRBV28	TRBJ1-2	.	TGTGCCAGCAGAGTCGGGGGGCTTGACTATGGCTACACCTTC	CASRVGGLDYGYTF
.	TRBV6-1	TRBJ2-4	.	TGTGCCAGTTGCCCCCGTGTCGGAGCTAGTAAAAACATTCAGTACTTC	CASCPRVGASKNIQYF
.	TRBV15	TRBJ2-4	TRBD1	TGTGCCACCAGCAGAGATAAGGGGGCGATCAACATTCAGTACTTC	CATSRDKGAINIQYF
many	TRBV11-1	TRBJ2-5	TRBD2	TGTGCCAGCAGCTTGAGGGGCGGGACAACCGGACTAGCGGGAGGGCAGACCCAGTACTTC	CASSLRGGTTGLAGGQTQYF
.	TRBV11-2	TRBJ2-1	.	TGTGCCAGCAGTGATACTGGTTACAATGAGCAGTTCTTC	CASSDTGYNEQFF
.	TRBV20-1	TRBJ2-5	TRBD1	TGCAGCGCTTCCTCGGTCCAGGGGGTATTTGAGACCCAGTACTTC	CSASSVQGVFETQYF
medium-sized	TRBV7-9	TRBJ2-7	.	TGTGCCAGCAGCCAAACTAGGTTCTACGAGCAGTACTTC	CASSQTRFYEQYF
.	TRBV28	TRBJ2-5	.	TGTGCCAGCAGCCCACAGGGAAGCGCGCTACAAGAGACCCAGTACTTC	CASSPQGSALQETQYF
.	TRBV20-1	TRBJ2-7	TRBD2	TGCAGTGCTGCTGGGACTAGCGGGAGAAACGAGCAGTACTTC	CSAAGTSGRNEQYF
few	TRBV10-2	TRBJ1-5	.	TGCGCCAGCAGTGACGACAGTCAGACTTTCAATCAGCCCCATTATTTT	CASSDDSQTFNQPHYF
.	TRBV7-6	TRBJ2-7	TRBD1	TGTGCCAGCAGCGCCAGGGGGCAGGGGGAGCAGTACTTC	CASSARGQGEQYF
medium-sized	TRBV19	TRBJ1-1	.	TGTGCCAGTAGTAGAGGAAGAGGGACTGAAGCTTTCTTT	CASSRGRGTEAFF
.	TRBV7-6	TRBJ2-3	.	TGTGCCAGCAGCTTATTCCCGTCTGCTACAGATACGCAGTATTTT	CASSLFPSATDTQYF
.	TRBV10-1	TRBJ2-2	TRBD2	TGCGCCAGCAGTAGGTCGAGCGGGAGACTCCACACCGGGGAGCTGTTTTTT	CASSRSSGRLHTGELFF
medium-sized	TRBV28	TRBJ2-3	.	TGTGCCAGCAGCCAAGGAGCGTCGCGAAACACAGATACGCAGTATTTT	CASSQGASRNTDTQYF
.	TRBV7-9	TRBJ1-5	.	TGTTCCAGCAGCTTAGTCGGGCAAGGCCAGCCCCAGCATTTT	CSSSLVGQGQPQHF
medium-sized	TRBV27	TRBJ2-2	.	TGTGCCAGCAGTTTATCGGTAAACTGGGTATCCGACACCGGGGAGCTGTTTTTT	CASSLSVNWVSDTGELFF
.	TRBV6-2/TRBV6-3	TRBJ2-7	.	TGTGCCAGCAGTTCCCGAACAGGGGGGGTGATCTACGAGCAGTACTTC	CASSSRTGGVIYEQYF
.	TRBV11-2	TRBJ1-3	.	TGTGCCAGCAGCCACAACCGTGGAAACACCATATATTTT	CASSHNRGNTIYF
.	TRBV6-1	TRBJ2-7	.	TGTGCCAGCAGGGAATGGGGGAACGTTGCGCAGTACTTC	CASREWGNVAQYF
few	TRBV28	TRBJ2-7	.	TGTGCCAGCAGTTTCGGCCGGCAGTACTTC	CASSFGRQYF
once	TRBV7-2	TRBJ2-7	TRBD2	TGTGCCAGCAGCCCGGGGCTAGCGGGAGAAGAGCAGTACTTC	CASSPGLAGEEQYF
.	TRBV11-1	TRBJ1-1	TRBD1	TGTGCCAGCAGCTTGTACCCAGGGGGCACTGAAGCTTCCTTT	CASSLYPGGTEASF
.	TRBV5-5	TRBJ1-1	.	TGTGCCAGCAGCTTGGATAGGCGATTCAACACTGAAGCTTTCTTT	CASSLDRRFNTEAFF